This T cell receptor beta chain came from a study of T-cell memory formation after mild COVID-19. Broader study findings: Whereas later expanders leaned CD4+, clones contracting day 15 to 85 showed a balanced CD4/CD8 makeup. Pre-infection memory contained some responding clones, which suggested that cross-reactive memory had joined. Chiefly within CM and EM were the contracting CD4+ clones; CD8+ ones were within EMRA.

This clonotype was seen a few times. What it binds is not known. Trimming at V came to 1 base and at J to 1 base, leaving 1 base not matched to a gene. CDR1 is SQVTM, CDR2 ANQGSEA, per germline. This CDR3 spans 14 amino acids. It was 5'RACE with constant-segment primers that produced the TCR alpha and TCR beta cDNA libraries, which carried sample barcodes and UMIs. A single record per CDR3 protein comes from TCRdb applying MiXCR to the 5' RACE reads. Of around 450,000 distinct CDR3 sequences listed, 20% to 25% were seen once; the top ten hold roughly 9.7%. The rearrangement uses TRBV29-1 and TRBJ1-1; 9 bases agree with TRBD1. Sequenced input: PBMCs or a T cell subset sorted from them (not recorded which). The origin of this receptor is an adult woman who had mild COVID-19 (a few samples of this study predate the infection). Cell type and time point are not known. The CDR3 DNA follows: TGCAGCGTTGAAGGGACAGGGGCGAACACTGAAGCTTTCTTT. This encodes CSVEGTGANTEAFF.